The rows below give T cell receptor beta chains drawn from one sample of a study of response to subunit inactivated influenza vaccine. TCRdb re-derived calls from the RT-PCR reads in MiXCR, one entry per CDR3 protein. The data show hundreds of thousands of distinct CDR3 sequences, about 15% seen once. Here the sequenced sample was PBMCs from blood, taken 14 to 15 days before vaccination. The receptor set was obtained from a man in his fifties or sixties who received an inactivated influenza vaccine. CDR3s include the opening cysteine and the closing phenylalanine or tryptophan. A D gene is named only where the DNA matches it firmly. For some rows the clone size is stated as once, few or many, or as a class when expanded; others skip it.

j_gene | abundance | d_gene | v_gene | CDR3aa | CDR3nt
TRBJ2-3 | - | TRBD2 | TRBV4-3 | CASSKEGLAGGDTQYF | TGCGCCAGCAGCAAAGAGGGGCTAGCGGGAGGGGATACGCAGTATTTT
TRBJ1-1 | few | - | TRBV10-1 | CASSESPASMNTEAFF | TGCGCCAGCAGTGAGTCTCCTGCCTCTATGAACACTGAAGCTTTCTTT
TRBJ1-1 | many | - | TRBV11-2 | CASSLVIGVLMNTEAFF | TGTGCCAGCAGCTTAGTAATTGGGGTCCTCATGAACACTGAAGCTTTCTTT
TRBJ2-2 | few | TRBD2 | TRBV4-3 | CASSPPGGSGELFF | TGCGCCAGCAGCCCGCCGGGGGGGAGCGGGGAGCTGTTTTTT
TRBJ1-5 | - | - | TRBV7-8 | CASGVGLKEPQHF | TGTGCCAGCGGTGTAGGGTTGAAGGAGCCCCAGCATTTT
TRBJ1-2 | few | - | TRBV11-2 | CASSLDWAGSYGYTF | TGTGCCAGCAGCTTAGATTGGGCAGGGAGCTATGGCTACACCTTC
TRBJ2-5 | - | TRBD2 | TRBV7-2 | CASSLDAGGPETQYF | TGTGCCAGCAGCTTAGACGCGGGAGGGCCAGAGACCCAGTACTTC
TRBJ2-7 | few | - | TRBV29-1 | CSVVIYEQYF | TGCAGCGTTGTGATCTACGAGCAGTACTTC
TRBJ2-5 | - | TRBD2 | TRBV29-1 | CSVTSGGFGETQYF | TGCAGCGTTACTAGCGGGGGCTTCGGAGAGACCCAGTACTTC
TRBJ2-7 | - | TRBD1 | TRBV5-1 | CASSLGQGVDEQYF | TGCGCCAGCAGCTTGGGACAGGGGGTCGACGAGCAGTACTTC
TRBJ2-7 | - | - | TRBV18 | CASSPPDAYQQYF | TGTGCCAGCTCACCACCGGATGCGTATCAGCAGTACTTC
TRBJ1-5 | - | - | TRBV20-1 | CSARDRRQPQHF | TGCAGTGCTAGGGACAGACGACAGCCCCAGCATTTT
TRBJ2-3 | few | - | TRBV2 | CASSESTQYF | TGTGCCAGCAGTGAATCTACGCAGTATTTT
TRBJ1-4 | - | - | TRBV4-3 | CASSQDVAGQSTNEKLFF | TGCGCCAGCAGCCAAGATGTCGCAGGGCAATCGACTAATGAAAAACTGTTTTTT
TRBJ2-2 | few | - | TRBV6-1 | CASLGAGTTSKNTGELFF | TGTGCCAGCTTAGGTGCGGGGACCACCTCGAAGAACACCGGGGAGCTGTTTTTT
TRBJ1-5 | many | - | TRBV6-5 | CASSYFGPGSNQPQHF | TGTGCCAGCAGTTATTTTGGCCCTGGGAGCAATCAGCCCCAGCATTTT
TRBJ2-3 | - | TRBD2 | TRBV6-1 | CASVPWLAGANRGADTQYF | TGTGCCAGTGTACCCTGGCTAGCGGGAGCTAACAGGGGGGCAGATACGCAGTATTTT
TRBJ2-3 | few | - | TRBV4-1 | CASSDGETTDTQYF | TGCGCCAGCAGCGACGGCGAAACCACAGATACGCAGTATTTT
TRBJ2-4 | many | TRBD1 | TRBV6-5 | CASPGQKNIQYF | TGTGCCAGTCCGGGACAGAAAAACATTCAGTACTTC
TRBJ2-5 | - | - | TRBV7-8 | CASSFNRDQETQYF | TGTGCCAGCAGCTTTAACAGGGATCAAGAGACCCAGTACTTC
TRBJ2-2 | - | - | TRBV27 | CASSSPWGRELFF | TGTGCCAGCAGTTCCCCCTGGGGACGGGAGCTGTTTTTT
TRBJ2-7 | few | TRBD1 | TRBV12-3/TRBV12-4 | CASSLAGGKDLYEQYF | TGTGCCAGCAGTTTGGCAGGGGGCAAGGACCTATACGAGCAGTACTTC